The rows below give T cell receptor beta chains drawn from one sample of a study of a mutant IDH1 vaccine in newly diagnosed glioma. TCRdb keeps only in-frame clones here, not all; method: immunoSEQ multiplex PCR. Here the sample spans tens of thousands of clones, roughly nine tenths being singletons. Their antigens are not known. The starting material was PBMCs, obtained from a glioma patient whose treatment included an IDH1 peptide vaccine. The origin of the receptors is a man in his forties with glioma. Both conserved end residues are part of each CDR3. A D gene is named only where the DNA matches it firmly. Rows give clone size only sometimes, using once, few, many, or a class for an expanded clone.

d_call: NA
v_call: TRBV6-1
clone_size: few
j_call: TRBJ1-2
cdr3_nt: TGTGCCAGCCCAGGACAGAACTTATATGGCTACACCTTC
cdr3_aa: CASPGQNLYGYTF

d_call: TRBD1
v_call: TRBV7-9
clone_size: NA
j_call: TRBJ1-2
cdr3_nt: TGTGCCAGCAGCTTAGGGGACAGTCCGGCGCCCAACTATGGCTACACCTTC
cdr3_aa: CASSLGDSPAPNYGYTF

d_call: NA
v_call: TRBV27
clone_size: NA
j_call: TRBJ2-2
cdr3_nt: TGTGCCAGCAGTTTCCGACTCATCACCGGGGAGCTGTTTTTT
cdr3_aa: CASSFRLITGELFF

d_call: NA
v_call: TRBV5-1
clone_size: NA
j_call: TRBJ2-5
cdr3_nt: TGCGCCAGCAGACAGGGTGGGGTCCAAGAGACCCAGTACTTC
cdr3_aa: CASRQGGVQETQYF

d_call: NA
v_call: TRBV6-4
clone_size: NA
j_call: TRBJ2-3
cdr3_nt: TGTGCCAGCAGTGACGAAGGATTGAGCACAGATACGCAGTATTTT
cdr3_aa: CASSDEGLSTDTQYF

d_call: NA
v_call: TRBV6-5
clone_size: NA
j_call: TRBJ2-5
cdr3_nt: TGTGCCAGCAGCGAATCAGGGGGGCGAGAGACCCAGTACTTC
cdr3_aa: CASSESGGRETQYF

d_call: TRBD1
v_call: TRBV6-5
clone_size: NA
j_call: TRBJ2-2
cdr3_nt: TGTGCCAGCAGCCTACGAAGACAGGGGGCCGGGGAGCTGTTTTTT
cdr3_aa: CASSLRRQGAGELFF

d_call: TRBD1
v_call: TRBV7-8
clone_size: medium-sized
j_call: TRBJ1-1
cdr3_nt: TGTGCCAGCAGCTCGGACAGGGCAATACTAGCTTTCTTT
cdr3_aa: CASSSDRAILAFF

d_call: NA
v_call: TRBV7-3
clone_size: NA
j_call: TRBJ2-5
cdr3_nt: TGTGCCAGCAGCTCCCGACAGGAGGAGACCCAGTACTTC
cdr3_aa: CASSSRQEETQYF

d_call: TRBD1
v_call: TRBV7-8
clone_size: once
j_call: TRBJ1-1
cdr3_nt: TGTGCCAGCAGCTCTCGACAGGGCCTGACTAACACTGAAGCTTTCTTT
cdr3_aa: CASSSRQGLTNTEAFF

d_call: NA
v_call: TRBV6-4
clone_size: NA
j_call: TRBJ2-7
cdr3_nt: TGTGCCAGCAGTGACTTCACCCTGGACAGCTACTACGAGCAGTACTTC
cdr3_aa: CASSDFTLDSYYEQYF

d_call: TRBD2
v_call: TRBV6-5
clone_size: once
j_call: TRBJ2-7
cdr3_nt: TGTGCCAGCAGTTACGGGAGGACTAGCGGGAGGGCCGAGCAGTACTTC
cdr3_aa: CASSYGRTSGRAEQYF

d_call: NA
v_call: TRBV6-5
clone_size: few
j_call: TRBJ2-5
cdr3_nt: TGTGCCAGCACGGCAGACCAAGAGACCCAGTACTTC
cdr3_aa: CASTADQETQYF

d_call: NA
v_call: TRBV5-1
clone_size: NA
j_call: TRBJ2-1
cdr3_nt: TGCGCCAGCAGCATGGGGTTCCCATATGAGCAGTTCTTC
cdr3_aa: CASSMGFPYEQFF

d_call: NA
v_call: TRBV5-1
clone_size: NA
j_call: TRBJ2-5
cdr3_nt: TGCGCCAGCAGCCAGAGGACCCACCTTGAGACCCAGTACTTC
cdr3_aa: CASSQRTHLETQYF

d_call: TRBD2
v_call: TRBV5-1
clone_size: NA
j_call: TRBJ2-4
cdr3_nt: TGCGCCAGCAGCGGACTAGGGACGGTCGATGGCAAAAACATTCAGTACTTC
cdr3_aa: CASSGLGTVDGKNIQYF

d_call: NA
v_call: TRBV5-1
clone_size: NA
j_call: TRBJ2-1
cdr3_nt: TGCGCCAGCAGCTTGGAGCCCAGAGGTGAGCAGTTCTTC
cdr3_aa: CASSLEPRGEQFF

d_call: TRBD1
v_call: TRBV5-1
clone_size: NA
j_call: TRBJ2-3
cdr3_nt: TGCGCCAGCAGCACCTACAGGGGGTGGAGCACAGATACGCAGTATTTT
cdr3_aa: CASSTYRGWSTDTQYF

d_call: TRBD1
v_call: TRBV14
clone_size: NA
j_call: TRBJ2-5
cdr3_nt: TGTGCCAGCAGCCGAAGGGACAGGGTAACGGAGACCCAGTACTTC
cdr3_aa: CASSRRDRVTETQYF

d_call: TRBD2
v_call: TRBV13
clone_size: few
j_call: TRBJ2-2
cdr3_nt: TGTGCCAGCAGCGTAGCGGGAGTGAACACCGGGGAGCTGTTTTTT
cdr3_aa: CASSVAGVNTGELFF

d_call: NA
v_call: TRBV4-3
clone_size: NA
j_call: TRBJ1-1
cdr3_nt: TGCGCCAGCAGTGGACTGGGGGACGGAAACACTGAAGCTTTCTTT
cdr3_aa: CASSGLGDGNTEAFF

d_call: NA
v_call: TRBV6-5
clone_size: NA
j_call: TRBJ1-5
cdr3_nt: TGTGCCAGCAGTCCTCAGGGTAGCAATCAGCCCCAGCATTTT
cdr3_aa: CASSPQGSNQPQHF

d_call: NA
v_call: TRBV7-9
clone_size: NA
j_call: TRBJ2-7
cdr3_nt: TGTGCCAGCCGCCTAGGGGCGGTCAACGAGCAGTACTTC
cdr3_aa: CASRLGAVNEQYF